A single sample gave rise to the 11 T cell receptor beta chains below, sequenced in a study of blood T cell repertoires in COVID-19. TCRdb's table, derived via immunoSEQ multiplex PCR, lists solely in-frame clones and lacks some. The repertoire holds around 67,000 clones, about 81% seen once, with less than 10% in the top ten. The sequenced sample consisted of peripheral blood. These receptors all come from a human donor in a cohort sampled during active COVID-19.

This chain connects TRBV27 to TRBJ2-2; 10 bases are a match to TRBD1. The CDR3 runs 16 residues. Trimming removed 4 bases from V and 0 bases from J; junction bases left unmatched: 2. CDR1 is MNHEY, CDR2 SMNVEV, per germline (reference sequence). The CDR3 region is CASSYDRGPNTGELFF. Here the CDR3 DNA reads TGTGCCAGCAGTTATGACAGGGGGCCGAACACCGGGGAGCTGTTTTTT.

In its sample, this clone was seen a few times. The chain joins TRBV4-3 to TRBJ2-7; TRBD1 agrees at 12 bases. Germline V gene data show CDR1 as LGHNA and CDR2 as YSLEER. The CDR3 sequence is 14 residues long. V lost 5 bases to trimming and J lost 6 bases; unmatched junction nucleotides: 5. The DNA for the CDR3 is TGCGCCAGCAGCTGGGGACAGGGGGCACCCGAGCAGTACTTC. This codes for CASSWGQGAPEQYF.

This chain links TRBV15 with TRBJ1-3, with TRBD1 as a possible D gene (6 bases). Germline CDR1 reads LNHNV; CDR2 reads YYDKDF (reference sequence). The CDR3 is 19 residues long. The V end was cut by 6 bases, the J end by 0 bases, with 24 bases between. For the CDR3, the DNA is TGTGCCACCAGTCCAGGTGGGGAGAGACAGGCGAGCTCTGGAAACACCATATATTTT. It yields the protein CATSPGGERQASSGNTIYF.

This CDR3 reads CASSKLAGGYNEQFF. The CDR3 nucleotides are TGTGCCAGTAGTAAACTAGCGGGAGGGTACAATGAGCAGTTCTTC. The chain couples TRBV19 to TRBJ2-1; 13 positions agree with TRBD2. The CDR3 is 15 amino acids. Germline-derived CDR1 and CDR2 are LNHDA and SQIVND (reference sequence). V lost 4 bases, J lost 4 bases, and 1 base stayed unmatched. Drawing the rest from reference TRBV19 and TRBJ2-1, the complete variable domain is DGGITQSPKYLFRKEGQNVTLSCEQNLNHDAMYWYRQDPGQGLRLIYYSQIVNDFQKGDIAEGYSVSREKKESFPLTVTSAQKNPTAFYLCASSKLAGGYNEQFFGPGTRLTVL.

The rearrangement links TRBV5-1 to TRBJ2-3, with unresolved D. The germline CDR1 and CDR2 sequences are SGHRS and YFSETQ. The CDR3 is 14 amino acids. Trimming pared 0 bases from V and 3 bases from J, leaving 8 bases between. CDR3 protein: CASSLAQSTDTQYF. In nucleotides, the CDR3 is TGCGCCAGCAGCTTGGCCCAGTCGACAGATACGCAGTATTTT.

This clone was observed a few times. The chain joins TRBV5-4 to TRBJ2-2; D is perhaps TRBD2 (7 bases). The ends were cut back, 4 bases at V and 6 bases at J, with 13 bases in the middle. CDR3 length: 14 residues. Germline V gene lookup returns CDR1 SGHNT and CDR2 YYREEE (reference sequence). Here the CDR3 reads CASSARGGAGELFF. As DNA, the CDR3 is TGTGCCAGCAGCGCCCGAGGGGGGGCCGGGGAGCTGTTTTTT. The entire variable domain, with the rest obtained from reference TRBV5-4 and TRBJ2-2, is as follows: ETGVTQSPTHLIKTRGQQVTLRCSSQSGHNTVSWYQQALGQGPQFIFQYYREEENGRGNFPPRFSGLQFPNYSSELNVNALELDDSALYLCASSARGGAGELFFGEGSRLTVL.

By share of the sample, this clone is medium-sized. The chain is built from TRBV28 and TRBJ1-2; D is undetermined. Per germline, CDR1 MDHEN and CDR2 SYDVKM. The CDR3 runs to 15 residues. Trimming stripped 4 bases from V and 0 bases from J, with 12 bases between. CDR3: CASSSPSIANYGYTF. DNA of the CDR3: TGTGCCAGCAGTTCCCCGTCCATAGCTAACTATGGCTACACCTTC.

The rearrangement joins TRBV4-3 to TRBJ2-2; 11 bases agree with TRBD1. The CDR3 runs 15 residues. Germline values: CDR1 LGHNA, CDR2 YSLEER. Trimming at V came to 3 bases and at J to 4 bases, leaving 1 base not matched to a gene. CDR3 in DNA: TGCGCCAGCAGCCAGGGGACAGGGGGCACCGGGGAGCTGTTTTTT. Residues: CASSQGTGGTGELFF.

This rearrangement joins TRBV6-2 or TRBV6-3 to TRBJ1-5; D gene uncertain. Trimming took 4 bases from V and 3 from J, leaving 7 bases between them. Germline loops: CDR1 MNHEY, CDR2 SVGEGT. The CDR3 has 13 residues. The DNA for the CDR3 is TGTGCCAGCAGTTGGCAACCCAATCAGCCCCAGCATTTT. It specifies CASSWQPNQPQHF.

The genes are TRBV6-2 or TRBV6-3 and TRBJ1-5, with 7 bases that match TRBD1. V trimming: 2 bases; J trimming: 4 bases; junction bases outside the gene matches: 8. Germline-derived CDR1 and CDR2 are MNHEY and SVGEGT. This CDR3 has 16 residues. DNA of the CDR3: TGTGCCAGCAGTTACCTTAACCCGACAGGGAATCAGCCCCAGCATTTT. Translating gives CASSYLNPTGNQPQHF.

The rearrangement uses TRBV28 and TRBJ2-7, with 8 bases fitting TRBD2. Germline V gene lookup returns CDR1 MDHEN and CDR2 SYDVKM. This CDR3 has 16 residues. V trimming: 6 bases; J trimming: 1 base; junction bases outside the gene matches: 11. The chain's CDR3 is CASRGHSGEGSYEQYF. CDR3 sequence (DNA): TGTGCCAGCAGGGGGCATAGCGGGGAGGGTTCCTACGAGCAGTACTTC.